This entry is about one T cell receptor (beta chain). As yet, its antigen is unknown. The data belong to a study of cytomegalovirus exposure and HLA in healthy donors. The CDR3 consists of 15 residues. V was pared by 6 bases and J by 6 bases, with 9 bases of the junction left unmatched. The germline V gene encodes CDR1 MNHEY and CDR2 SMNVEV (reference sequence). Using immunoSEQ multiplex PCR, the repertoire was profiled, and TCRdb retains in-frame clones only, with some absent. Of 130,000 or so clones in the sample, 80% to 90% are singletons; the top ten hold 9% to 9.5%. Study-wide findings and caveats: The authors confirmed in vitro that three CMV-associated chains were specific for CMV antigens. The classifier reportedly diagnosed cytomegalovirus status with high sensitivity and specificity.

The chain uses TRBV27 and TRBJ2-3, with 10 bases fitting TRBD1. The sequence was collected from a woman aged 18-29 years in good health and CMV-seropositive. Sequenced: PBMCs. This CDR3 reads CASRKRTGGGDTQYF. CDR3 DNA: TGTGCCAGCAGGAAACGGACAGGGGGAGGGGATACGCAGTATTTT.